What follows describes a single T cell receptor (beta chain). Its antigen is as yet unknown. This sequence may be a read error, since a much larger clone differs from it by one base. Based on a CD8+CD4-CCR7+CD45RA+ profile, naive CD8 T cells were sorted. The sample belongs to a study of molecular identifiers for immune sequencing clone quantification. Study-level background: Five aliquots were made in replicates from the RNA of about 20,000 or 100,000 naive CD8 cells, and four were sequenced. General observations from the study: Jurkat TCR RNA spiked in from one cell reportedly remained identifiable amid one million naive cells. Same-barcode identical TCR molecules could make highly expanded clones look smaller than they are.

One entry per CDR3 protein, called by TCRdb with MiXCR from the PCR reads. This table has around 480,000 distinct CDR3 sequences, around 23% appearing once. Deletions cut 8 bases from V and 0 bases from J, with 13 bases between. The CDR3 length is 13 residues. Looked up from germline, CDR1 is SQVTM and CDR2 is ANQGSEA. This TCR was sampled from a human donor in good health. Some libraries in this study had Jurkat cell RNA spiked in. Sequences were obtained from naive CD8+ T cells from blood, with Jurkat cell RNA spiked in. Subset given: FACS-sorted CD8+CD4-CCR7+CD45RA+ naive T cells. The chain joins TRBV29-1 to TRBJ1-1; no clear D gene. The CDR3 DNA sequence: TGCAGCCCGACGACGGTCATGAACACTGAAGCTTTCTTT. Translation: CSPTTVMNTEAFF.